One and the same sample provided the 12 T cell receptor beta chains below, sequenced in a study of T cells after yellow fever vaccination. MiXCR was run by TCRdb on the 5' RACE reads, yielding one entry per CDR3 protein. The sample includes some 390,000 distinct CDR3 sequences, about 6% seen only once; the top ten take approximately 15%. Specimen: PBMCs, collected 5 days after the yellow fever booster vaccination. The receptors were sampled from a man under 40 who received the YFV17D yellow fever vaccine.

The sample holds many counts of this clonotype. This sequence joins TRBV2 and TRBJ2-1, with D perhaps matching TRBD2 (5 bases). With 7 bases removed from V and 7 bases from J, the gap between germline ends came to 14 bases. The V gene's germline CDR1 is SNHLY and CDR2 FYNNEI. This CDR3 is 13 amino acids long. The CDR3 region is CASTRDQTNEQFF. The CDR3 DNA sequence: TGTGCCAGCACCCGGGATCAAACGAATGAGCAGTTCTTC.

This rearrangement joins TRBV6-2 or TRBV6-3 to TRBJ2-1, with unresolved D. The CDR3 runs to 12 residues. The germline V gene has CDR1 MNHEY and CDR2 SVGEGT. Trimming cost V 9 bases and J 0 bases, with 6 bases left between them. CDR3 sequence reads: CASQASYNEQFF. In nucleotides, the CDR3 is TGTGCCAGTCAAGCCTCCTACAATGAGCAGTTCTTC.

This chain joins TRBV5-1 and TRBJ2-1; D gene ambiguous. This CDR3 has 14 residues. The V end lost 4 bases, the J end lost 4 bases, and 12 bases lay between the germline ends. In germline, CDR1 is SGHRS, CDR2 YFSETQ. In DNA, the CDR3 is TGCGCCAGCAGCGGAGAGAGAGGTTACAATGAGCAGTTCTTC. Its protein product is CASSGERGYNEQFF.

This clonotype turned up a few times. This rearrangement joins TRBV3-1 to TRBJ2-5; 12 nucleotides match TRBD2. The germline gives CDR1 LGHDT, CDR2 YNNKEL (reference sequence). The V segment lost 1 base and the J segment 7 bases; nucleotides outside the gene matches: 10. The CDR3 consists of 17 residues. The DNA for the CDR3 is TGTGCCAGCAGCCAAGGTATCTCTAGCGGGAGGGCCGTGACCCAGTACTTC. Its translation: CASSQGISSGRAVTQYF.

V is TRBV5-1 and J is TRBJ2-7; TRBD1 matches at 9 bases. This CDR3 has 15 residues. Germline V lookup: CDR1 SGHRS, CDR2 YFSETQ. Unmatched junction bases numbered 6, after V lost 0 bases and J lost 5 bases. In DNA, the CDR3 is TGCGCCAGCAGCTTGGTGGGACAGGGAATCAACGAGCAGTACTTC. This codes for CASSLVGQGINEQYF.

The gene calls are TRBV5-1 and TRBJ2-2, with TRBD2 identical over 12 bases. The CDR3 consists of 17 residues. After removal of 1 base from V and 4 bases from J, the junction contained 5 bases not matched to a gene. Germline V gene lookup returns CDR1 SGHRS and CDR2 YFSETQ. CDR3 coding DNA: TGCGCCAGCAGCTTGTCGGGACTAGCGGGTTTCACCGGGGAGCTGTTTTTT. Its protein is CASSLSGLAGFTGELFF.

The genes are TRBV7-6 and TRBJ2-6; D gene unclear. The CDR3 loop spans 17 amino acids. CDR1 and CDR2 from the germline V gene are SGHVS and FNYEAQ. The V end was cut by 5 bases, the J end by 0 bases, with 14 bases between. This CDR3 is CASSLQAWSSGANVLTF. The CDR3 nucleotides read TGTGCCAGCAGCCTCCAGGCGTGGAGCTCTGGGGCCAACGTCCTGACTTTC.

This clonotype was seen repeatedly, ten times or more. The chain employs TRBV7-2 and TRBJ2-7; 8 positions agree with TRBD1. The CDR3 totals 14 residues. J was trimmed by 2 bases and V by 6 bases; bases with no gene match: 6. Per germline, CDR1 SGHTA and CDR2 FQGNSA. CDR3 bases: TGTGCCAGCAGACCCGGACAGGGCCCCTACGAGCAGTACTTC. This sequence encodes CASRPGQGPYEQYF.

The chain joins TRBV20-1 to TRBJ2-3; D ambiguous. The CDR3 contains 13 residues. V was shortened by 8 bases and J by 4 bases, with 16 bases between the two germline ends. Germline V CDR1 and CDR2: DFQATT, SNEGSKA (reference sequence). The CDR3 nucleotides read TGCAGTTCTAATGTCGACCCCGCAGATACGCAGTATTTT. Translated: CSSNVDPADTQYF.

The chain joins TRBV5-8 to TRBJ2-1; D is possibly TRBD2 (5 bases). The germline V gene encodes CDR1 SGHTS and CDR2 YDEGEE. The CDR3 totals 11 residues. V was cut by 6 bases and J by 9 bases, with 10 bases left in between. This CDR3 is CASTLGSEQFF. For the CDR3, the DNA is TGTGCCAGCACCCTAGGGAGTGAGCAGTTCTTC.

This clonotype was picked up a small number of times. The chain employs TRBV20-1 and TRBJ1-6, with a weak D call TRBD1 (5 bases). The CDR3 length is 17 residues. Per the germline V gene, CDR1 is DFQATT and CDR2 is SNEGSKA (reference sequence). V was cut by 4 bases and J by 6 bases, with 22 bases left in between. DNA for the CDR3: TGCAGTGCTACAAAGAAGGGGCCGATAACTTTTAATTCACCCCTCCACTTT. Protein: CSATKKGPITFNSPLHF.

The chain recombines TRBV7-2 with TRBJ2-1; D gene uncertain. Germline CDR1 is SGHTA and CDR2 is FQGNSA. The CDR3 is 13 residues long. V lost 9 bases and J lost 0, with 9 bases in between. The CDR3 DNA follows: TGTGCCAGTCACCTTAGCTCCTACAATGAGCAGTTCTTC. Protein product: CASHLSSYNEQFF.